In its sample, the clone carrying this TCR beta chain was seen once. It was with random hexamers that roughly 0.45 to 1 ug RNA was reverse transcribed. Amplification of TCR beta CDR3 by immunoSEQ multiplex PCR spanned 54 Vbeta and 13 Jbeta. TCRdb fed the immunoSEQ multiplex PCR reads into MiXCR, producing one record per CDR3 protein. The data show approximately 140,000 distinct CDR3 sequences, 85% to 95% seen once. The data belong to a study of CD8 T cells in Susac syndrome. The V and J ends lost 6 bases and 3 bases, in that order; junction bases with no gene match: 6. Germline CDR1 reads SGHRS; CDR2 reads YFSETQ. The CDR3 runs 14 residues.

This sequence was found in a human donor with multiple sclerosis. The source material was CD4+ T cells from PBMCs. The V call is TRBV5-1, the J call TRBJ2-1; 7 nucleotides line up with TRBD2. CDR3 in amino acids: CASTGGSRYNEQFF. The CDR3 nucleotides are TGCGCCAGCACCGGGGGGTCCCGCTACAATGAGCAGTTCTTC. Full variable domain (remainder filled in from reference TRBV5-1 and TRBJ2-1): KAGVTQTPRYLIKTRGQQVTLSCSPISGHRSVSWYQQTPGQGLQFLFEYFSETQRNKGNFPGRFSGRQFSNSRSEMNVSTLELGDSALYLCASTGGSRYNEQFFGPGTRLTVL.